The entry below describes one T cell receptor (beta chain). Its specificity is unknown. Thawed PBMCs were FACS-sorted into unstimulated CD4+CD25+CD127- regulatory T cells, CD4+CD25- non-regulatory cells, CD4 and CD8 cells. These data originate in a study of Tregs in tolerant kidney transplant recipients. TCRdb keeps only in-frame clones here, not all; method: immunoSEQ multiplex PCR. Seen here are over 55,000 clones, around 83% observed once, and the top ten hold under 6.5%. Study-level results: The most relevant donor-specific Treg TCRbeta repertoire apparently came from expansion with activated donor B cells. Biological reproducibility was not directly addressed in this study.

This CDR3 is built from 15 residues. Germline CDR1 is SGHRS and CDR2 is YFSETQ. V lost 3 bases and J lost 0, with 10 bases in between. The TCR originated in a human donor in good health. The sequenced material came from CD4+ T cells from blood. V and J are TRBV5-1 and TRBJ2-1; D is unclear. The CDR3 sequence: CASSSDLSSYNEQFF. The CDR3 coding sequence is TGCGCCAGCAGCTCTGACCTATCCTCCTACAATGAGCAGTTCTTC.